This T cell receptor beta chain was retrieved from a study of blood T cells in healthy people across ages. Next came a second PCR, run for about 6 to 12 cycles, which used a sample-barcoded 5' primer along with a J-beta primer mix. Every single cDNA molecule received a tag from a template-switch adaptor with 12 random nucleotides. All samples yielded 3 million or more CDR3-containing paired-end reads. TCRdb used MiXCR to reprocess the 5' RACE reads, holding one entry per CDR3 protein. The sample carries roughly 2 million distinct CDR3 sequences, 49% recorded once. Regarding this clonotype: Its antigen is still unknown.

General study findings and limits: PBMCs that were unsorted prevented a conclusive naive versus antigen-experienced comparison.

This CDR3 contains 16 residues. The germline gives CDR1 SGHTA, CDR2 FQGNSA. V lost 1 base to trimming and J lost 2 bases, with 14 bases between them. The sequence was collected from a woman aged 40 to 49 in good health. The source material was blood. The gene calls are TRBV7-2 and TRBJ1-2, with D maybe TRBD1 (5 bases). This chain's CDR3 is CASSLENRGRNYGYTF. The CDR3 nucleotides are TGTGCCAGCAGCTTAGAGAATAGGGGCCGCAACTATGGCTACACCTTC. The entire variable domain, with the rest obtained from reference TRBV7-2 and TRBJ1-2, is as follows: GAGVSQSPSNKVTEKGKDVELRCDPISGHTALYWYRQSLGQGLEFLIYFQGNSAPDKSGLPSDRFSAERTGGSVSTLTIQRTQQEDSAVYLCASSLENRGRNYGYTFGSGTRLTVV.